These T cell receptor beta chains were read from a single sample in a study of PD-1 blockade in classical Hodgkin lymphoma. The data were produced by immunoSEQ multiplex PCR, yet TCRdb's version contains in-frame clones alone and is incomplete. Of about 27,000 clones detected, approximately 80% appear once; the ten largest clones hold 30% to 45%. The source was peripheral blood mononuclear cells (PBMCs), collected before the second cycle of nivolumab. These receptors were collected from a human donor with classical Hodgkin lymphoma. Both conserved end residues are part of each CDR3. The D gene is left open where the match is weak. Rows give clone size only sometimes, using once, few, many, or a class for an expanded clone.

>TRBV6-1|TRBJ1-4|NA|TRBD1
TGTGCCAGCACCCTCGGGACAGACAATGAAAAACTGTTTTTT
CASTLGTDNEKLFF
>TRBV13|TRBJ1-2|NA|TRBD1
TGTGCCAGCAGCTTAGGGCAGGGGGCTTGGAGTGGCTACACCTTC
CASSLGQGAWSGYTF
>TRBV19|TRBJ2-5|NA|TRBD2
TGTGCCAGTAGTATAAAGCGGGGGGGCCTGGAGACCCAGTACTTC
CASSIKRGGLETQYF
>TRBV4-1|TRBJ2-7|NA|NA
TGCGCCAGCAGCCAAGAAGGGGGGCCGTCCTACGAGCAGTACTTC
CASSQEGGPSYEQYF
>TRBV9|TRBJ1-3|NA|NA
TGTGCCAGCAGCGTAAACGGAGGAAACACCATATATTTT
CASSVNGGNTIYF
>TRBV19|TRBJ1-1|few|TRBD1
TGTGCCAGTAGTACCGGGACAGGGGCTAATTACGCTTTCTTT
CASSTGTGANYAFF
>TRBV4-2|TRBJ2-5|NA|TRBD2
TGTGCCAGCAGCCAAGATTGGAGCGGGGCAAAGACCCAGTACTTC
CASSQDWSGAKTQYF
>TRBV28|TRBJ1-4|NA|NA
TGTGCCAGCAATTTTGGATCTGAAAAACTGTTTTTT
CASNFGSEKLFF
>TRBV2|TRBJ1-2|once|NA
TGTGCCAGCAGCTTGGATAACAGGGTAGGCTATGGCTACACCTTC
CASSLDNRVGYGYTF
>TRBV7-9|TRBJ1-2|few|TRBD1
TGTGCCAGCGGCCGGGGACAGGGCTATGGCTACACCTTC
CASGRGQGYGYTF
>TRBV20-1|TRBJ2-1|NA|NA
TGCAGTGCTTCTGACAGGGAGCAGTTCTTC
CSASDREQFF
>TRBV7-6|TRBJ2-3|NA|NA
TGTGCCAGCAGCTTAGAGGGTTGGGCAGATACGCAGTATTTT
CASSLEGWADTQYF
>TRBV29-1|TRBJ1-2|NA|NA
TGCAGCGTTGATTTCCTAATGCGTGGCTACACCTTC
CSVDFLMRGYTF
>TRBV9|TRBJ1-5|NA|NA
TGTGCCAGCAGCGTAGACCAGGGAGAGAAGCCCCAGCATTTT
CASSVDQGEKPQHF
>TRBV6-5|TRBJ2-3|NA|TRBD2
TGTGCCAGCAGCCTTGCGGGGGGGGCCCCAGATACGCAGTATTTT
CASSLAGGAPDTQYF
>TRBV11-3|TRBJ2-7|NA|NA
TGTGCCAGCAGTCCGTCATGGGGGGCGTACGAGCAGTACTTC
CASSPSWGAYEQYF
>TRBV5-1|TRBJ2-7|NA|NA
TGCGCCAGCAGCTCCACAGGGAACTACTCCTACGAGCAGTACTTC
CASSSTGNYSYEQYF
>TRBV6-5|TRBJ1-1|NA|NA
TGTGCCAGCCGGGGAGGTTGGGAGGAGGGCACTGAAGCTTTCTTT
CASRGGWEEGTEAFF
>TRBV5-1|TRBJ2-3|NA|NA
TGCGCCAGCAGCTTGGGTGGGGAACGGCAAGATACGCAGTATTTT
CASSLGGERQDTQYF
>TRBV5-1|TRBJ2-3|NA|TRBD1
TGCGTCAGCAGCTACACAGGACAGGGACTGGGCGCAGATACGCAGTATTTT
CVSSYTGQGLGADTQYF
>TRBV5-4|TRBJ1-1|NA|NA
TGTGCCAGCAGCTTGGGCCTGGGACCAGGAGCTTTCTTT
CASSLGLGPGAFF
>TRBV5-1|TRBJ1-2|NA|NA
TGCGCCAGCAGCTTGGCGGGAGAGTATGGCTACACCTTC
CASSLAGEYGYTF